Below are 13 T cell receptor beta chains sequenced from a single sample in a study of response to subunit inactivated influenza vaccine. One entry per CDR3 protein results from TCRdb running MiXCR on the RT-PCR reads. The sample lists approximately 230,000 distinct CDR3 sequences, more than 9% occurring once. The sequences come from non-naive T cells sorted from PBMCs, collected around 15 days before vaccination. These receptors all come from a man aged 45-65 years who received an inactivated influenza vaccine.

This clonotype was detected ten times or more. This chain joins TRBV4-3 and TRBJ1-5, with no clear D. This CDR3 is 15 amino acids long. V gave up 1 base and J gave up 0 bases, with 7 bases separating them. CDR1 and CDR2 from the germline V gene are LGHNA and YSLEER. This CDR3 is CASSQVWGSNQPQHF. DNA of the CDR3: TGCGCCAGCAGCCAAGTATGGGGTAGCAATCAGCCCCAGCATTTT.

This clonotype was detected ten times or more. One end of the junction does not line up with germline, which may come from a read error. V and J are TRBV5-4 and TRBJ2-3; no reliable D call. CDR3 length equals 15 residues. Germline V gene data show CDR1 as SGHNT and CDR2 as YYREEE (reference sequence). The CDR3, as DNA: TGCGCCAGCAGCCCGCCGTCAGGTAGCACAGATACGCAGTATTTT. Its translation is CASSPPSGSTDTQYF. The entire variable domain, with the rest obtained from reference TRBV5-4 and TRBJ2-3, is as follows: ETGVTQSPTHLIKTRGQQVTLRCSSQSGHNTVSWYQQALGQGPQFIFQYYREEENGRGNFPPRFSGLQFPNYSSELNVNALELDDSALYLCASSPPSGSTDTQYFGPGTRLTVL.

The chain couples TRBV6-1 to TRBJ2-3, with D maybe TRBD1 (6 bases). From germline, CDR1 is MNHNS and CDR2 SASEGT. V lost 4 bases and J 6 bases, leaving 17 bases between the germline ends. CDR3 length: 15 residues. The CDR3 bases are TGTGCCAGCAGTGGACGGGTCAGGGGTAAGGATACGCAGTATTTT. This encodes CASSGRVRGKDTQYF.

V gene TRBV6-2 or TRBV6-3 combines with J gene TRBJ1-3, with D unresolved. CDR1 MNHEY and CDR2 SVGEGT come from the germline V gene. CDR3 size: 14 residues. Deletions cut 0 bases from V and 5 bases from J, with 8 bases between. In DNA form, the CDR3 reads TGTGCCAGCAGTTACTCGGCAGCTCGAAACACCATATATTTT. Its protein is CASSYSAARNTIYF.

The V gene is TRBV7-2, the J gene TRBJ2-7; 9 nucleotides agree with TRBD1. The CDR3 spans 15 residues. The germline V gene has CDR1 SGHTA and CDR2 FQGNSA. V gave up 5 bases and J gave up 4 bases; unmatched junction bases: 9. CDR3 region: CASSPGQGIRYEQYF. The CDR3 nucleotides read TGTGCCAGCAGCCCGGGACAGGGAATCAGGTACGAGCAGTACTTC.

For the CDR3, the DNA is TGCAGCCTGTTGGGCGGGAGGGCTCACGAGCAGTTCTTC. It specifies CSLLGGRAHEQFF. The J gene is TRBJ2-1, the V gene TRBV29-1; 9 bases are shared with TRBD2. Unmatched junction bases numbered 12, after V lost 8 bases and J lost 10 bases. Germline CDR1 is SQVTM and CDR2 is ANQGSEA. The CDR3 is 13 amino acids.

V gene TRBV11-2 combines with J gene TRBJ1-1, with D possibly being TRBD1 (5 bases). This CDR3 has 15 residues. Trimming removed 5 bases from V and 1 base from J, with 14 bases in between. CDR1 SGHAT and CDR2 FQNNGV come from the germline V gene. CDR3 DNA sequence: TGTGCCAGCAGCCCACGATCAACAGGGAACACTGAAGCTTTCTTT. It yields the protein CASSPRSTGNTEAFF.

The table lists this clonotype with a few counts. V and J are TRBV4-3 and TRBJ2-2; 9 bases map to TRBD2. J was trimmed by 8 bases and V by 0 bases; bases with no gene match: 4. The length of the CDR3 is 15 residues. The germline gives CDR1 LGHNA, CDR2 YSLEER. In DNA form, the CDR3 reads TGCGCCAGCAGCCAAGATGTGACTAGCGGAGGGGAGCTGTTTTTT. Translating it yields CASSQDVTSGGELFF.

The table lists this clonotype with many counts. The rearrangement joins TRBV4-3 to TRBJ2-5; TRBD2 aligns across 9 bases. In germline, CDR1 is LGHNA, CDR2 YSLEER. CDR3 length equals 17 residues. J gave up 0 bases and V 1 base, and 6 bases lay outside the gene matches. The CDR3 is CASSQGRASGNQETQYF. The DNA of the CDR3 is TGCGCCAGCAGCCAAGGCCGAGCTAGCGGGAACCAAGAGACCCAGTACTTC.

CDR3 bases: TGTGCCACCAGCCACCCCAACAATGAGCAGTTCTTC. Residues: CATSHPNNEQFF. The V call is TRBV15, the J call TRBJ2-1; D gene ambiguous. V lost 5 bases to trimming and J lost 5 bases, with 7 bases between them. The CDR3 has 12 residues. Germline V gene sequence: CDR1 LNHNV, CDR2 YYDKDF (reference sequence). The full variable domain, with the rest looked up from reference TRBV15 and TRBJ2-1, is DAMVIQNPRYQVTQFGKPVTLSCSQTLNHNVMYWYQQKSSQAPKLLFHYYDKDFNNEADTPDNFQSRRPNTSFCFLDIRSPGLGDTAMYLCATSHPNNEQFFGPGTRLTVL.

This chain connects TRBV10-3 to TRBJ2-7; D remains unclear. The CDR3 is 12 amino acids. CDR1 and CDR2 from the germline V gene are ENHRY and SYGVKD. The V end was cut by 6 bases, the J end by 1 base, with 7 bases between. The CDR3 protein is CAISQESYEQYF. Here the CDR3 DNA reads TGTGCCATCAGCCAGGAGTCCTACGAGCAGTACTTC.

Concerning this clonotype: Given a much more abundant clone one base away, this may be a read error. This rearrangement joins TRBV5-5 to TRBJ2-5; TRBD1 matches at 7 bases. The J call may be incorrect, as the DNA end agrees better with TRBJ2-1. Germline V CDR1 and CDR2: SGHKS, YYEKEE (reference sequence). This CDR3 has 14 residues. The CDR3 DNA reads TGTGCCAGCAGCTTGGAGGGGGCGAGGTCGACCCAGTTCTTC. Protein product: CASSLEGARSTQFF.

The sample holds many counts of this clonotype. The CDR3 reads CASSTRTDQETQYF. The DNA of the CDR3 is TGTGCCAGCAGTACGAGGACAGACCAAGAGACCCAGTACTTC. The rearrangement uses TRBV3-1 and TRBJ2-5; D perhaps matches TRBD1 (6 bases). V shed 6 bases and J shed 0 bases, with 11 bases lying between them. This CDR3 has 14 residues. Germline V gene sequence: CDR1 LGHDT, CDR2 YNNKEL (reference sequence).